Described below is a single TCR beta chain sequence and its context. Its antigen remains unidentified. The PCR used 60 Vbeta and 13 Jbeta primers. As handled by the study authors: In a later analysis, of tens of millions of unique beta chains, some 10 million appeared in at least two donors. TCRdb's table, derived via immunoSEQ multiplex PCR, lists solely in-frame clones and lacks some. V, J and clone size reflect that table, while D and trimming were determined from the DNA. This table holds around 200,000 clones, around four fifths found once. While unrecorded immune exposures were likely, the donors were nominally healthy when sampled. The data originate from a study of cytomegalovirus exposure and HLA in healthy donors. Whole-study findings and limits: Within an earlier analysis, most TCR beta V segments proved productive either about 87% or about 30% of the time.

Sequencing was done on a sample of PBMCs. This clonotype was obtained from a man between 50 and 59 years old in good health and CMV-seronegative.

Here the CDR3 reads CASRALAGAPYEQYF. The DNA of the CDR3 is TGTGCCAGCAGAGCGTTAGCGGGGGCTCCGTACGAGCAGTACTTC. The chain links TRBV6-5 to TRBJ2-7; 9 nucleotides match TRBD2. Per the germline V gene, CDR1 is MNHEY and CDR2 is SVGAGI. The CDR3 runs to 15 residues. V shed 6 bases, J shed 4 bases, and the junction held 10 bases outside the gene matches.